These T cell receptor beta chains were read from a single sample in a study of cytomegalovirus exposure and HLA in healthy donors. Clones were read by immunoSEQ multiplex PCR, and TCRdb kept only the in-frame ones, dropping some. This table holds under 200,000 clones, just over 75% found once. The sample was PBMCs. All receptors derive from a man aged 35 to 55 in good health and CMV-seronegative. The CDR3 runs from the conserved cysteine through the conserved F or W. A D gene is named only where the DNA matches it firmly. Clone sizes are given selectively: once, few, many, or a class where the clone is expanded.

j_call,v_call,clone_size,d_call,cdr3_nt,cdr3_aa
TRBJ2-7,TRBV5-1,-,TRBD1,TGCGCCAGCAGCTTTGACAGGGTGGGATACGAGCAGTACTTC,CASSFDRVGYEQYF
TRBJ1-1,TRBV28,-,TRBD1,TGTGCCAGCAGTTACAGGGGGCGGACTGAAGCTTTCTTT,CASSYRGRTEAFF
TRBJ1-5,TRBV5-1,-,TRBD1,TGCGCCAGCAGCCAGACAGGGGGCCGGAATCAGCCCCAGCATTTT,CASSQTGGRNQPQHF
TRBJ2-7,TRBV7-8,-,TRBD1,TGTGCCAGCAGCTTTACCGGGGACAGGGTAAAAGACGAGCAGTACTTC,CASSFTGDRVKDEQYF
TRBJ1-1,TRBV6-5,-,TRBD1,TGTGCCAGCAGGGCGACAGGGGGTAAGGGGGCTGAAGCTTTCTTT,CASRATGGKGAEAFF
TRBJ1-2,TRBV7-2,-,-,TGTGCCAGCAGCCCATCGCTCGTACAGACCTATGGCTACACCTTC,CASSPSLVQTYGYTF
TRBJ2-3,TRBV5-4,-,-,TGTGCCAGCAGCTTGGCCCTCCTCGGCAGGGTAGGCACAGATACGCAGTATTTT,CASSLALLGRVGTDTQYF
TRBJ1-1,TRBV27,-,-,TGTGCCAGCAGTCTACAGGGGAACACTGAAGCTTTCTTT,CASSLQGNTEAFF
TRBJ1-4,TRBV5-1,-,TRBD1,TGCGCCAGCAGCCTACAGGGGGAACTGGTTTTT,CASSLQGELVF
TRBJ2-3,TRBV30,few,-,TGTGCCTGGGGGACTCGCACAGATACGCAGTATTTT,CAWGTRTDTQYF
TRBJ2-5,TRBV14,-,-,TGTGCCAGCAGCCCTCTAGACCCGTACCAAGAGACCCAGTACTTC,CASSPLDPYQETQYF
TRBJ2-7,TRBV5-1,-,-,TGCGCCAGCAGCTTGGGCGCGGCATTTGCCTACGAGCAGTACTTC,CASSLGAAFAYEQYF
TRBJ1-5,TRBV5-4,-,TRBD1,TGTGCCAGCAGCCGGACAGGTTATAGCAATCAGCCCCAGCATTTT,CASSRTGYSNQPQHF
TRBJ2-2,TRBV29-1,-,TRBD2,TGCAGCGCAGGGACTAGCGGACAGACCGGGGAGCTGTTTTTT,CSAGTSGQTGELFF
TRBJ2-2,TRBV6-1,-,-,TGTGCCAGCAGTGAAAGGGCAGGGTCCGTCGGGGAGCTGTTTTTT,CASSERAGSVGELFF
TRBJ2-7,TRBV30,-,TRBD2,TGTGCCTTTACTAGCGGTTTTTACGAGCAGTACTTC,CAFTSGFYEQYF
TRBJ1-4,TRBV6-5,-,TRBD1,TGTGCCAGCAGCTCGACAGGGGGCTATGAAAAACTGTTTTTT,CASSSTGGYEKLFF
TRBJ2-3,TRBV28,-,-,TGTGCCAGCAGAATGAACTGGGGCTTGAGTACGCAGTATTTT,CASRMNWGLSTQYF
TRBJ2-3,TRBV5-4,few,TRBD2,TGTGCCAGCAGCCCATCTAGCGGGAGGAGCACAGATACGCAGTATTTT,CASSPSSGRSTDTQYF
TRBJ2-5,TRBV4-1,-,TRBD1,TGCGCCAGCAGCCGCTACAGGGGTGGGGAGACCCAGTACTTC,CASSRYRGGETQYF
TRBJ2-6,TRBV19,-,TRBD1,TGTGCCAGTAGTATAATGGGACAGTTGCCCTCTGGGGCCAACGTCCTGACTTTC,CASSIMGQLPSGANVLTF
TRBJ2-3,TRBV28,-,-,TGTGCCAGCAGTTTAGGCGGGAGCACAGATACGCAGTATTTT,CASSLGGSTDTQYF
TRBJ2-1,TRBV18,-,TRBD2,TGTGCCAGCTCACCCGAACGGGAGGATGAGCAGTTCTTC,CASSPEREDEQFF
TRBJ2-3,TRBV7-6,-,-,TGTGCCAGCAGCTTAGTTCCCGAGAGGGGCACAGATACGCAGTATTTT,CASSLVPERGTDTQYF
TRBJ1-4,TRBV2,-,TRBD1,TGTGCCAGCAGTCCCAAGGGGGCAGGTAATGAAAAACTGTTTTTT,CASSPKGAGNEKLFF
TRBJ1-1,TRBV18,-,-,TGTGCCAGCTCACCAAGGGAGAGGAACACTGAAGCTTTCTTT,CASSPRERNTEAFF
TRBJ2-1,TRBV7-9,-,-,TGTGCCAGCAGCTTATTCGGGGGTAATGAGCAGTTCTTC,CASSLFGGNEQFF
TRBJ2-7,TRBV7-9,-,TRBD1,TGTGCCAGCAGCTCCCCCCAGGGGGCTAACGAGCAGTACTTC,CASSSPQGANEQYF
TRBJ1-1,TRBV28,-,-,TGTGCCAGCAGCTCCGACAGACTTAACACGAACACTGAAGCTTTCTTT,CASSSDRLNTNTEAFF
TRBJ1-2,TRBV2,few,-,TGTGCCAGCAGCCCCCAGGGCGGGATCTACTCTAACTATGGCTACACCTTC,CASSPQGGIYSNYGYTF
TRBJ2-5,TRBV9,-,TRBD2,TGTGCCAGCAGCGTAAACCTAGCGGGAGGGGAAGAGACCCAGTACTTC,CASSVNLAGGEETQYF
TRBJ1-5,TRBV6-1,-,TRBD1,TGTGCCAGCAGTGGGGGACAGGTGGCTCAGCCCCAGCATTTT,CASSGGQVAQPQHF
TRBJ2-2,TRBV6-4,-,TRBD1,TGTGCCAGCAGTCCTGGACAGGGGGCGCCCGGGGAGCTGTTTTTT,CASSPGQGAPGELFF
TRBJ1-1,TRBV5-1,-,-,TGCGCCAGCAGCTTGGGGGTGGGGACATTAGAAGCTTTCTTT,CASSLGVGTLEAFF
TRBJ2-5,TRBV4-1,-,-,TGCGCCAGCAGCCAGGGCTTTTTACAAGAGACCCAGTACTTC,CASSQGFLQETQYF
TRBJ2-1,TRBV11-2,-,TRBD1,TGTGCCAGCAGCAACCGACAGGGAGTATACAATGAGCAGTTCTTC,CASSNRQGVYNEQFF
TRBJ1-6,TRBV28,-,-,TGTGCCAGCAGCCAGGGTGATTCACCCCTCCACTTT,CASSQGDSPLHF
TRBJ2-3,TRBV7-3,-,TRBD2,TGTGCCAGCAGCTTAAGACTAGCGGGTAGCACAGATACGCAGTATTTT,CASSLRLAGSTDTQYF
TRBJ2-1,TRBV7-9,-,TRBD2,TGTGCCAGCAGCCCGAGCGGGGGCTCCTACAATGAGCAGTTCTTC,CASSPSGGSYNEQFF
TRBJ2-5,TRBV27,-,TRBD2,TGTGCCAGCAAGCGTGGACTAGCGGGAGGCCTTTACCAAGAGACCCAGTACTTC,CASKRGLAGGLYQETQYF
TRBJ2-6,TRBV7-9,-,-,TGTGCCGCAGGTGGCAGGGTCAAAACTGGGGCCAACGGCCTGACTTTC,CAAGGRVKTGANGLTF
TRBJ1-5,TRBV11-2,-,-,TGTGCCAGCAGCTTAGAGACGGGGATAGGCAATCAGCCCCAGCATTTT,CASSLETGIGNQPQHF
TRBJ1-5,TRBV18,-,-,TGTGCCAGCTCACCAGGGCAGGTTAGCAATCAGCCCCAGCATTTT,CASSPGQVSNQPQHF
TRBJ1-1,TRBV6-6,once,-,TGTGCCAGCGGCCGCTGGAACACTGAAGCTTTCTTT,CASGRWNTEAFF
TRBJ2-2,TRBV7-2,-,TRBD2,TGTGCCAGCAGCTCCGTGACTAGCGGGAGAAACACCGGGGAGCTGTTTTTT,CASSSVTSGRNTGELFF
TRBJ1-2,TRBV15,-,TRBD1,TGTGCCACCAGCGTAAACAGGGGGAATGGCTACACCTTC,CATSVNRGNGYTF
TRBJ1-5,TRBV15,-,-,TGTGCCACCAGCAGACCGGGGGGTCAGCCCCAGCATTTT,CATSRPGGQPQHF
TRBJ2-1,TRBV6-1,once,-,TGTGCCAGCAGTGGGGGGGTTGGGTCCTACAATGAGCAGTTCTTC,CASSGGVGSYNEQFF
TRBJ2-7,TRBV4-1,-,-,TGCGCCAGCAGCCACCTAGGAGGACCAACCTACGAGCAGTACTTC,CASSHLGGPTYEQYF